The present T cell receptor delta chain was sequenced within a study of gammadelta T cells in human blood. TCRdb fed the RT-PCR reads into CATT to redo clone calling. The data hold around 1,200 delta-chain clones, with around 8% observed a single time. Germline V CDR1 and CDR2: TSWWSYY, QGS. The CDR3 totals 25 residues. V shed 2 bases, J shed 1 base, and the junction held 33 bases outside the gene matches. This sequence was found in a human donor. The chain recombines TRDV1 with TRDJ1, with TRDD3 identical over 8 bases. Sequencing was carried out using non-Vgamma9Vdelta2 gamma-delta T cells from adult blood. Written as DNA, the CDR3 is TGTGCTCTTGGGGAAACCACCCGAACCCCATCCCCGTGTCTCCTAGCTGGGGGACGCACCGATAAACTCATCTTT. This encodes CALGETTRTPSPCLLAGGRTDKLIF.